The rows below give T cell receptor beta chains drawn from one sample of a study of T cells in Graves' hyperthyroidism and ophthalmopathy. A single record per CDR3 protein comes from TCRdb applying MiXCR to the multiplex PCR reads. The sample lists hundreds of thousands of distinct CDR3 sequences; 15% to 20% were seen once. Specimen: blood. Receptors were obtained from a woman aged 25 to 39 with Graves' hyperthyroidism. Each CDR3 is given with its conserved first and last residue. Each record gives: clone size, J gene, D gene, V gene, CDR3 DNA, CDR3 protein. A D gene is named only where the DNA matches it firmly. Clone size is shown for a subset of rows, as once, few, many or a class of expanded clone.

-,TRBJ2-6,TRBD1,TRBV4-3,TGCGCCAGCAGCCAGGACAGGGCCGCTGGGGCCAACGTCCTGACTTTC,CASSQDRAAGANVLTF
-,TRBJ2-5,-,TRBV2,TGTGCCAGCAGGCCAGGGACCGAGACCCTGTACTTC,CASRPGTETLYF
-,TRBJ2-3,TRBD2,TRBV5-1,TGCGCCAGCAGCTTTTCTATCTCGACTAGCGGCACAGATACGCAGTATTTT,CASSFSISTSGTDTQYF
-,TRBJ2-7,-,TRBV20-1,TGCAGTGCTATAACTCAGCTTTACTCCTACGAGCAGTACTTC,CSAITQLYSYEQYF
many,TRBJ2-5,-,TRBV24-1,TGTGCCACCAGTGACTGGACGGGAGAGACCCAGTACTTC,CATSDWTGETQYF
many,TRBJ2-1,TRBD2,TRBV5-1,TGCGCCAGCAGCGACGGGACTAGCGGGGTGTCCTACAATGAGCAGTTCTTC,CASSDGTSGVSYNEQFF
few,TRBJ2-7,-,TRBV20-1,TGCAGTGCTAGAGACAGGGAGTACGAGCAGTACTTC,CSARDREYEQYF
few,TRBJ2-7,TRBD1,TRBV9,TGTGCCAGCAGCCCCGCGGGACAGGGGTTTCGGCAGTACTTC,CASSPAGQGFRQYF
many,TRBJ1-2,-,TRBV28,TGTGCCAGCAAGAGTGTAAGGGTTAGCAAGTTTGACTATGGCTACACCTTC,CASKSVRVSKFDYGYTF
many,TRBJ2-4,-,TRBV28,TGTGCCAGCAGCTCTAACCAAGGTTGGGTAGCCAAAAACATTCAGTACTTC,CASSSNQGWVAKNIQYF
many,TRBJ2-1,TRBD2,TRBV28,TGTGCCAGCAGTCCTGTAGCGGGAGCACGGTCCTACAATGAGCAGTTCTTC,CASSPVAGARSYNEQFF
few,TRBJ2-5,TRBD2,TRBV5-1,TGCGCCAGCAGCTTGGAGGTTAGCGGGAGCGGGGAGACCCAGTACTTC,CASSLEVSGSGETQYF
many,TRBJ2-7,TRBD2,TRBV6-2/TRBV6-3,TGTGCCAGCAACGGGGGGATTTCCTTCGAGCAGTACTTC,CASNGGISFEQYF
many,TRBJ1-5,-,TRBV27,TGTGCCAGCAGTCCTGGACAGCCCAATCAGCCCCAGCATTTT,CASSPGQPNQPQHF
-,TRBJ2-5,-,TRBV13,TGTGCCAGCAGCGGGGGCGGGCGGTCCCGAGAGACCCAGTACTTC,CASSGGGRSRETQYF
many,TRBJ2-1,TRBD2,TRBV28,TGTGCCAGCAGTTTTGAGGTACAGGGTGGTAGCGGGAGTAGGGATGAGCAGTTCTTC,CASSFEVQGGSGSRDEQFF
many,TRBJ2-3,-,TRBV7-3,TGTGCCAGCAGCCCCTCTTGGGGGAGGACAGATACGCAGTATTTT,CASSPSWGRTDTQYF
many,TRBJ2-1,-,TRBV28,TGTGCCAGCACGGGGCGCGATGAGCAGTTCTTC,CASTGRDEQFF
-,TRBJ1-3,TRBD1,TRBV7-9,TGTGCCAGCAGCGCAAACAGGGGATCGCCTGGAAACACCATATATTTT,CASSANRGSPGNTIYF
many,TRBJ2-3,-,TRBV5-1,TGCGCCAGCAGCGAGTCAGATACGCAGTATTTT,CASSESDTQYF
many,TRBJ2-7,-,TRBV2,TGTGCCAGCAATCGAGGGACTGCAACCTACGAGCAGTACTTC,CASNRGTATYEQYF
many,TRBJ2-7,-,TRBV11-2,TGTGCCAGCAGCTTAGGTATGGGGGGCGAGTGGTACTACGAGCAGTACTTC,CASSLGMGGEWYYEQYF
few,TRBJ2-5,-,TRBV4-2,TGTGCCAGCAGCCAAGATTTTAGGGGGGAGACCCAGTACTTC,CASSQDFRGETQYF
many,TRBJ2-5,-,TRBV11-2,TGTGCCAGCAGCTTAGTAGTGTGGGAGACCCAGTACTTC,CASSLVVWETQYF
many,TRBJ2-3,-,TRBV27,TGTGCCAGCAGTTTAGAGGGACTTTTCACAGATACGCAGTATTTT,CASSLEGLFTDTQYF
many,TRBJ2-7,TRBD1,TRBV6-2/TRBV6-3,TGTGCCAGCAGTTACCGCCGGGACAGGGGGCTCTCGTGGGAGCAGTACTTC,CASSYRRDRGLSWEQYF
few,TRBJ2-1,TRBD2,TRBV9,TGTGCCAGCAGCGTAGACCCATCCTTAGCGGGAGGTGCCTACAATGAGCAGTTCTTC,CASSVDPSLAGGAYNEQFF
many,TRBJ2-1,TRBD2,TRBV11-3,TGTGCCAGCAGCTTTCGACCGGGACTAGGGGGAAACAATGAGCAGTTCTTC,CASSFRPGLGGNNEQFF
few,TRBJ2-1,-,TRBV18,TGTGCCAGCTCACACACGGGGGAGTGGGGTAATGAGCAGTTCTTC,CASSHTGEWGNEQFF
-,TRBJ1-2,-,TRBV6-9,TGTGCCAGCAGTTTCAAAAAGTCCTCCCGTAACTATGGCTACACCTTC,CASSFKKSSRNYGYTF
-,TRBJ2-1,-,TRBV30,TGTGCCTGGAGTGTAGGTCGGCTCTACAATGAGCAGTTCTTC,CAWSVGRLYNEQFF
-,TRBJ1-4,-,TRBV27,TGTGCCAGCAGTCCCGCGGGGGGTGAATATGAAAAACTGTTTTTT,CASSPAGGEYEKLFF
few,TRBJ2-5,TRBD2,TRBV14,TGTGCCAGCAGCACCCCGGGACTAGCGATACAAGAGACCCAGTACTTC,CASSTPGLAIQETQYF
-,TRBJ2-7,-,TRBV19,TGTGCCAGTAGTATGGTCTATTCCTCCTACGAGCAGTACTTC,CASSMVYSSYEQYF
few,TRBJ2-1,-,TRBV4-1,TGCGCCAGCAGCCAAGCGGGGCCCCCGTGGGCTGAGCAGTTCTTC,CASSQAGPPWAEQFF
few,TRBJ2-2,TRBD1,TRBV7-6,TGTGCCAGCAGCTTAGATACAGGGGCCATTGCCGGGGAGCTGTTTTTT,CASSLDTGAIAGELFF
many,TRBJ2-2,TRBD1,TRBV28,TGTGCCAGCAGGGGACAGGGGCAGGTCGGGGAGCTGTTTTTT,CASRGQGQVGELFF
many,TRBJ1-1,-,TRBV6-4,TGTGCCAGCATATCTGGACGTCCGAACACTGAAGCTTTCTTT,CASISGRPNTEAFF
many,TRBJ1-1,-,TRBV6-5,TGTGCCAGCAGTTACGCTAGGCCGAACACTGAAGCTTTCTTT,CASSYARPNTEAFF
many,TRBJ2-1,TRBD1,TRBV5-1,TGCGCCAGCAGCGATCCGGGACAGGGGTCAGGCGGGGAGCAGTTCTTC,CASSDPGQGSGGEQFF
-,TRBJ1-2,TRBD1,TRBV12-3/TRBV12-4,TGTGCCAGCAGTTTAGGAGGGACAGGGCTTTTTAACTATGGCTACACCTTC,CASSLGGTGLFNYGYTF
few,TRBJ1-5,-,TRBV27,TGTGCCAGCAGTGAATTCGGACGGACTAGCAATCAGCCCCAGCATTTT,CASSEFGRTSNQPQHF
many,TRBJ2-3,-,TRBV28,TGTGCCAGCAGGCTCTCGACTTCTACGCAGTATTTT,CASRLSTSTQYF
few,TRBJ2-3,TRBD2,TRBV6-1,TGTGCCAGCAGTGGACCTTTACTAGCGGGAAGGGCAGATACGCAGTATTTT,CASSGPLLAGRADTQYF
-,TRBJ2-6,TRBD2,TRBV28,TGTGCCAGCAGTACTTTGACTAGCGGGCCGATCTCTGGGGCCAACGTCCTGACTTTC,CASSTLTSGPISGANVLTF
-,TRBJ2-7,TRBD1,TRBV20-1,TGCAGTGCTTCGGGACAGGGGATTCACGAGCAGTACTTC,CSASGQGIHEQYF
many,TRBJ1-1,-,TRBV2,TGTGCCAGCAGTGTTTGGCTGAACACTGAAGCTTTCTTT,CASSVWLNTEAFF
-,TRBJ2-3,-,TRBV18,TGTGCCAGCTCCTGGGGACGGAACACAGATACGCAGTATTTT,CASSWGRNTDTQYF
many,TRBJ1-2,TRBD1,TRBV20-1,TGCAGTGCTTCCAAACAGGGGGCGGACTATGGCTACACCTTC,CSASKQGADYGYTF
-,TRBJ2-3,-,TRBV6-5,TGTGCCAGCAGTTACACCTATAGCGGGACAGGCGCAGATACGCAGTATTTT,CASSYTYSGTGADTQYF
many,TRBJ1-4,TRBD1,TRBV12-3/TRBV12-4,TGTGCCAGCAGTCCTAATGACAGGGGGCTTGAAAAACTGTTTTTT,CASSPNDRGLEKLFF
-,TRBJ2-7,TRBD1,TRBV20-1,TGCAGTGCTAGGCCCGAGGGGGCCAGGGCCTACGAGCAGTACTTC,CSARPEGARAYEQYF
many,TRBJ2-7,TRBD1,TRBV4-1,TGTGCCAGCAGTCGCCCGGGACAGTCCTACGAGCAGTACTTC,CASSRPGQSYEQYF
-,TRBJ1-1,TRBD1,TRBV6-1,TGTGCCAGCAGTGAGGGACAGGGGACTGAAGCTTTCTTT,CASSEGQGTEAFF
-,TRBJ1-2,TRBD1,TRBV10-2,TGCGCCATCTCTACCTCCCCAGGGGGAAATGGTGGCTACACCTTC,CAISTSPGGNGGYTF
many,TRBJ2-7,-,TRBV7-2,TGTGCCAGCAGCTTTGGCATAGAGTACGAGCAGTACTTC,CASSFGIEYEQYF
many,TRBJ1-2,TRBD1,TRBV20-1,TGCAGTGCTACAATTATAGGGGGCGGGAGGGGCTACACCTTC,CSATIIGGGRGYTF